Each of the 5 T cell receptor beta chains below was sequenced from the same sample in a study of sequential checkpoint blockade in melanoma. Indicated treatment: randomized to nivolumab then ipilimumab (arm A) or the reverse (arm B). Sequenced by immunoSEQ multiplex PCR; TCRdb stores in-frame clones only, minus some. The sample holds about 5,100 clones, approximately 19% seen once. The specimen comprised tumor tissue (inferred from file names), sampled from a patient given nivolumab and ipilimumab in sequence. The source is a human donor with melanoma.

This chain links TRBV11-3 with TRBJ2-5, with TRBD2 identical over 7 bases. Germline V gene sequence: CDR1 SGHNT, CDR2 YENEEA. The J segment lost 5 bases and the V segment lost 3 bases, leaving 9 bases of the junction unmatched. The CDR3 is made up of 15 amino acids. This CDR3 is CASSFTGPRGETQYF. CDR3 nucleotide sequence: TGTGCCAGCAGCTTCACCGGGCCGCGGGGGGAGACCCAGTACTTC.

By sample fraction, this clone is medium-sized. The chain carries TRBV6-8 and TRBJ2-1; D might be TRBD1 (5 bases). CDR1 is MNHGY and CDR2 is SAAAGT in the germline V gene. V lost 0 bases and J lost 9, with 12 bases in between. There are 14 residues in the CDR3. This chain's CDR3 is CASSYSKDRGEQFF. The CDR3 region has the DNA TGTGCCAGCAGTTACTCGAAAGACAGAGGTGAGCAGTTCTTC.

This clone was counted between two and nine times. The chain links TRBV5-1 to TRBJ1-6; 8 positions match TRBD1. CDR1 is SGHRS, CDR2 YFSETQ, per germline. J gave up 7 bases and V 2 bases, and 5 bases lay outside the gene matches. The CDR3 contains 15 residues. The CDR3 reads CASSFGQGVNSPLHF. CDR3 nucleotide sequence: TGCGCCAGCAGCTTTGGACAGGGAGTAAATTCACCCCTCCACTTT.

This clone was counted only a few times. The chain employs TRBV11-3 and TRBJ2-7; D remains unclear. Per the germline V gene, CDR1 is SGHNT and CDR2 is YENEEA. The CDR3 has 14 amino acids. The V end lost 4 bases, the J end lost 5 bases, and 15 bases lay between the germline ends. The CDR3 DNA sequence: TGTGCCAGCAGCTACACTGAAGCGTCAGACGAGCAGTACTTC. Translation gives CASSYTEASDEQYF.

This clone was seen a handful of times. V is TRBV6-8 and J is TRBJ2-5, with 7 nucleotides matching TRBD1. After removal of 4 bases from V and 3 bases from J, the junction contained 11 bases not matched to a gene. The CDR3 totals 16 residues. Germline CDR1 MNHGY, CDR2 SAAAGT. CDR3 bases: TGTGCCAGCAGTTGCATGGGACAGCGTAAGGAAGAGACCCAGTACTTC. Protein: CASSCMGQRKEETQYF.